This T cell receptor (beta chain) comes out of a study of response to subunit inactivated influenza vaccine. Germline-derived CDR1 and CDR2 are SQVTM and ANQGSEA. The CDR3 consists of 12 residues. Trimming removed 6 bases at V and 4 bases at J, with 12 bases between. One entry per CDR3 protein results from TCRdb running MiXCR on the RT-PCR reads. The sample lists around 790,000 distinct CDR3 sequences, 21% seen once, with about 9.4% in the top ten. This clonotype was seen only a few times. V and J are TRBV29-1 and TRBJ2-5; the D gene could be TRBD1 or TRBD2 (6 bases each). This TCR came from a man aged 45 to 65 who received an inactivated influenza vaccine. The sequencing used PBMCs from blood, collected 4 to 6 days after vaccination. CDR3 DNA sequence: TGCAGCGTCCATGGGGGGCCAGAGACCCAGTACTTC. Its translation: CSVHGGPETQYF.